This T cell receptor (beta chain) was identified during a study of shared clonotypes between healthy human individuals. The wider study: Used for every donor were three CD4 naive, three CD4 memory, two CD8 naive and one CD8 memory plate.

Details on this clone: Its antigen is as yet unknown.

The germline V gene has CDR1 SGHRS and CDR2 YFSETQ. V was shortened by 4 bases and J by 2 bases, with 9 bases between the two germline ends. The CDR3 contains 13 residues. Study-wide results and limits: Clonotypes which were not shared had lower generation probabilities than clonotypes that all four donors shared. The sharing of 5% to 6.5% of naive CD4 clonotypes was seen across a few donors.

Evenly divided among several immunoSEQ plates was the genomic DNA of each subset. Repertoires were generated with immunoSEQ multiplex PCR, while TCRdb's copy carries only in-frame clones and drops some. Among 650,000 to 800,000 clones listed, approximately 72% were seen once. The sequenced material came from memory CD4+ T cells sorted from blood. The subset was: CD45RA-negative fraction. This chain uses TRBV5-1 with TRBJ1-2; weak D call: TRBD1 (5 bases). This receptor was obtained from a woman aged 25 to 39 in good health. The CDR3 protein is CASSATANYGYTF. The CDR3 bases are TGCGCCAGCAGCGCGACAGCGAACTATGGCTACACCTTC.